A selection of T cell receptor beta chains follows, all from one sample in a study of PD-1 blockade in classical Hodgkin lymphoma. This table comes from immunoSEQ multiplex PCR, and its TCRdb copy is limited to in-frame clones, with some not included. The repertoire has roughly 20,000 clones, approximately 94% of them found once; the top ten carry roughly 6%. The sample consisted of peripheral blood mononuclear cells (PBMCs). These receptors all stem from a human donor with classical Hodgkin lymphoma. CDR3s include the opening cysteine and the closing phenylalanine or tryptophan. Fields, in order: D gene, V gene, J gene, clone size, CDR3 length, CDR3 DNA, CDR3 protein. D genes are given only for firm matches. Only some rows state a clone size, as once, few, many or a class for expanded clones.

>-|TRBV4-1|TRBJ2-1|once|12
TGCGCCAGCAGTCCTTCCTACAATGAGCAGTTCTTC
CASSPSYNEQFF
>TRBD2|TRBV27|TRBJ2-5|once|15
TGTGCCAGCAGTTTTTCCCCCCTCGGGAGGGAGACCCAGTACTTC
CASSFSPLGRETQYF
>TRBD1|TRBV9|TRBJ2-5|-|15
TGTGCCAGCAGCGTCACCGGGACAGGGAGGGAGACCCAGTACTTC
CASSVTGTGRETQYF
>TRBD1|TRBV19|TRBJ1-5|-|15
TGTGCCAGTAGGGACAGGGGTTTTAGCAATCAGCCCCAGCATTTT
CASRDRGFSNQPQHF
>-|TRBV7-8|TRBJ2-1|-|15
TGTGCCAGCAGCTTAATTGGGGGATCCTACAATGAGCAGTTCTTC
CASSLIGGSYNEQFF
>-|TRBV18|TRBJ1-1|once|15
TGTGCCAGCTCATTCGTACAGACGGGGAACACTGAAGCTTTCTTT
CASSFVQTGNTEAFF
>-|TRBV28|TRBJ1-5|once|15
TGTGCCAGCAGTTCCCGACAGGCCGGCAATCAGCCCCAGCATTTT
CASSSRQAGNQPQHF
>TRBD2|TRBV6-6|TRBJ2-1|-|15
TGTGCCAGCAGTTACCTAGCGGGGGCCTACAATGAGCAGTTCTTC
CASSYLAGAYNEQFF
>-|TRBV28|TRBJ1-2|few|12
TGTGCCAGCAGTTTACCCTCAAGGGGCTACACCTTC
CASSLPSRGYTF
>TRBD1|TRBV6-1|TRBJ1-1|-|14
TGTGCCAGCACCCCGACAGGGGGGTACACTGAAGCTTTCTTT
CASTPTGGYTEAFF
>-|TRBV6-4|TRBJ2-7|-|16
TGTGCCAGCAGTGCCCAACCGACAGGTATCTCCTACGAGCAGTACTTC
CASSAQPTGISYEQYF
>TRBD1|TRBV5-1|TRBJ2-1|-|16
TGCGCCAGCAGCTCGACGGGACAGGCCCTATACAATGAGCAGTTCTTC
CASSSTGQALYNEQFF